These T cell receptor beta chains were read from a single sample in a study of cytomegalovirus exposure and HLA in healthy donors. Repertoires were generated with immunoSEQ multiplex PCR, while TCRdb's copy carries only in-frame clones and drops some. Among about 120,000 clones listed, roughly 76% were seen once. The sample was PBMCs. These receptors all stem from a woman between 40 and 50 years old in good health and CMV-seropositive. The CDR3 runs from the conserved cysteine through the conserved F or W. D genes are given only for firm matches. Not all rows give a size; the values are once, few, many and, for expanded clones, a class.

NA	14	TRBV5-1	TRBJ2-7	NA	CASSLFGRADEQYF
NA	14	TRBV30	TRBJ1-4	NA	CAWSEWGEREKLFF
NA	13	TRBV7-3	TRBJ1-1	TRBD1	CASSLQQGAEAFF
NA	12	TRBV2	TRBJ2-2	NA	CASSYYTGELFF
NA	13	TRBV6-5	TRBJ1-4	NA	CARELKTNEKLFF
NA	13	TRBV30	TRBJ2-7	NA	CAWARDTAYEQYF
few	15	TRBV6-6	TRBJ1-3	TRBD1	CASRRDRASGNTIYF
NA	14	TRBV30	TRBJ1-5	NA	CAWSLGVGNQPQHF
NA	14	TRBV30	TRBJ2-5	TRBD2	CAALEWLAGASQYF
NA	17	TRBV2	TRBJ2-7	NA	CASSDSPARALSYEQYF
NA	14	TRBV6-5	TRBJ2-7	TRBD1	CASSTGTGSYEQYF
NA	14	TRBV30	TRBJ2-2	TRBD2	CAWSAGGNTGELFF
NA	14	TRBV14	TRBJ2-1	NA	CASSQVRQVNEQFF
NA	16	TRBV6-5	TRBJ2-7	TRBD1	CASSYGSGQGVWEQYF
NA	12	TRBV25-1	TRBJ2-7	NA	CASSATGYEQYF
NA	15	TRBV19	TRBJ1-6	NA	CASSIAEAYNSPLHF
NA	14	TRBV29-1	TRBJ2-1	NA	CSVARVISYNEQFF
NA	16	TRBV12-5	TRBJ2-1	NA	CASGLVQFSGYDEQFF